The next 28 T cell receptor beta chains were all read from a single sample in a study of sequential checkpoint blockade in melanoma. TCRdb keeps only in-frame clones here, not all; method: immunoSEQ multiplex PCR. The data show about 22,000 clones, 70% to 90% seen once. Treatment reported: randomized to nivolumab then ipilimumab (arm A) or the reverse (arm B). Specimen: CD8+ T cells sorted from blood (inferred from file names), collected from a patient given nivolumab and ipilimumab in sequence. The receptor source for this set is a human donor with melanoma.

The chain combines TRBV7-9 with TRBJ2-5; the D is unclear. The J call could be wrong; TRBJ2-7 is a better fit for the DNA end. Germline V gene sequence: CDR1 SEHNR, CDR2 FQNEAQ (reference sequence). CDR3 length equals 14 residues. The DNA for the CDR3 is TGTGCCAGCAGCTCGAGACGCGGATTCTACGAGCAGTACTTC. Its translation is CASSSRRGFYEQYF.

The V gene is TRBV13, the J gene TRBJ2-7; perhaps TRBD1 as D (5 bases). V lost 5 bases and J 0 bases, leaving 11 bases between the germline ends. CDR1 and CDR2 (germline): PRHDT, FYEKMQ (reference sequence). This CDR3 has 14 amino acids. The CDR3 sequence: CASSSPTASYEQYF. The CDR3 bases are TGTGCCAGCAGCAGCCCGACAGCCTCCTACGAGCAGTACTTC.

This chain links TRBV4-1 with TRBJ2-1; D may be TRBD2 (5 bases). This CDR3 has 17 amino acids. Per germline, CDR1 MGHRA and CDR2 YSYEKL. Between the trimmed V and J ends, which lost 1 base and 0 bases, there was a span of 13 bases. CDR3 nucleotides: TGCGCCAGCAGCCAAGTCGCGGGTTTAAGCTCCTACAATGAGCAGTTCTTC. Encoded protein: CASSQVAGLSSYNEQFF.

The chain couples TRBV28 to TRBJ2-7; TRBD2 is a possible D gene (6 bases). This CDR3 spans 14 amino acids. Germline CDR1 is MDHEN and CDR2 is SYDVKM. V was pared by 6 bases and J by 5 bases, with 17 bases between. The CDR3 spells CASRGLSPWDEQYF. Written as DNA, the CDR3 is TGTGCCAGCAGGGGACTCTCCCCTTGGGACGAGCAGTACTTC. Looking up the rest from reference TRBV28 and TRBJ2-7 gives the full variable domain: DVKVTQSSRYLVKRTGEKVFLECVQDMDHENMFWYRQDPGLGLRLIYFSYDVKMKEKGDIPEGYSVSREKKERFSLILESASTNQTSMYLCASRGLSPWDEQYFGPGTRLTVT.

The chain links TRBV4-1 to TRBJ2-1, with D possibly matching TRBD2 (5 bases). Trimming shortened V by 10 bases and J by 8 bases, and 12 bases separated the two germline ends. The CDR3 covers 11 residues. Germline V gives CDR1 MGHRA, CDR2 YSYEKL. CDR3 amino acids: CANSLGDEQFF. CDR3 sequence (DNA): TGCGCCAATTCGCTCGGGGATGAGCAGTTCTTC.

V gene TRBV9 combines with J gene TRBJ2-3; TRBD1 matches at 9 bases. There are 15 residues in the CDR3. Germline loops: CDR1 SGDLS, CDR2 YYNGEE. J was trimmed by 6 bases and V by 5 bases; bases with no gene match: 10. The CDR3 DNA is TGTGCCAGCAGTGCCTGGGACAGGGAGTTTGATACGCAGTATTTT. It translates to CASSAWDREFDTQYF.

The CDR3 region has the DNA TGTGCCAGTAGTTACCGGCCGGGACTAGCGGGGCGTGAGCAGTTCTTC. Encoded protein: CASSYRPGLAGREQFF. The J gene is TRBJ2-1, the V gene TRBV19, with 13 bases fitting TRBD2. In germline, CDR1 is LNHDA, CDR2 SQIVND (reference sequence). The J segment lost 9 bases and the V segment lost 5 bases, leaving 10 bases of the junction unmatched. This CDR3 is 16 amino acids long.

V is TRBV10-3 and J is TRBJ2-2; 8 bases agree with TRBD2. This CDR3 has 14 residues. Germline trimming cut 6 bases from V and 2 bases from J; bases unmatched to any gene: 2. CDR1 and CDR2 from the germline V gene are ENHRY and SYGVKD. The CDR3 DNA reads TGTGCCATCAGCGGGGGGGACAACACCGGGGAGCTGTTTTTT. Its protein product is CAISGGDNTGELFF.

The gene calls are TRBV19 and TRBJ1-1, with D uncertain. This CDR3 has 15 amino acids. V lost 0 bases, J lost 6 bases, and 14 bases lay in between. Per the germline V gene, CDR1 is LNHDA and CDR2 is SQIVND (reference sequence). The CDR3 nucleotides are TGTGCCAGTAGTATAGATACCCGGACGGGGTCTGAAGCTTTCTTT. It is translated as CASSIDTRTGSEAFF.

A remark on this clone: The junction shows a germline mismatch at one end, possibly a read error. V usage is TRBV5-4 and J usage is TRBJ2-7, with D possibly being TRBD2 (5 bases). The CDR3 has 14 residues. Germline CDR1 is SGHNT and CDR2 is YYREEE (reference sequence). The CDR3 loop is CVSSAAGEVYEQYF. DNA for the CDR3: TGTGTCAGCAGCGCGGCGGGCGAAGTCTACGAGCAGTACTTC.

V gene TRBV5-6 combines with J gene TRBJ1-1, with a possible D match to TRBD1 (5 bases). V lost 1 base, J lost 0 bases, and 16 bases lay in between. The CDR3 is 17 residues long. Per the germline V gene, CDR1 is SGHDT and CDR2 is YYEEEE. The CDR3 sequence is CASSLPLFRQMNTEAFF. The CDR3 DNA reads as TGTGCCAGCAGCTTGCCCCTCTTCCGACAGATGAACACTGAAGCTTTCTTT.

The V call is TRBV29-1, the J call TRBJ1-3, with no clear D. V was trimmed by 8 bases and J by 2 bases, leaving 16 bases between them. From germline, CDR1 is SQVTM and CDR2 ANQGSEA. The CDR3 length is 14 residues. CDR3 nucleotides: TGCAGCCTAGTTCCCCGGTGGGCTGGAAACACCATATATTTT. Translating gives CSLVPRWAGNTIYF. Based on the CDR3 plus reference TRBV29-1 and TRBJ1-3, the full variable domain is SAVISQKPSRDICQRGTSLTIQCQVDSQVTMMFWYRQQPGQSLTLIATANQGSEATYESGFVIDKFPISRPNLTFSTLTVSNMSPEDSSIYLCSLVPRWAGNTIYFGEGSWLTVV.

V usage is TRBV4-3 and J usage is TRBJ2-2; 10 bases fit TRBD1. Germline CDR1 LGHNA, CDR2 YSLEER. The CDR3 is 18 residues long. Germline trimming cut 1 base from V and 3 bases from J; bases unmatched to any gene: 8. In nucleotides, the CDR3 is TGCGCCAGCAGCCAAGTCGGGACAGGGGCTGAGGACACCGGGGAGCTGTTTTTT. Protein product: CASSQVGTGAEDTGELFF.

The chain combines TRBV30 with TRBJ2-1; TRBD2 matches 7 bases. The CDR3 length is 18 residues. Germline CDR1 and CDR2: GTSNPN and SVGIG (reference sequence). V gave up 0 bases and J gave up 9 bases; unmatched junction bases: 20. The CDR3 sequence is CAWSVFLLLAMFFSEQFF. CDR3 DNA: TGTGCCTGGAGTGTTTTTCTTCTACTAGCGATGTTCTTTAGTGAGCAGTTCTTC.

The CDR3 DNA reads TGTGCCAGCAGTGTTGGGGGGACTGAAGCTTTCTTT. It yields the protein CASSVGGTEAFF. The gene calls are TRBV6-1 and TRBJ1-1; TRBD1 might be the D (5 bases). CDR3 size: 12 residues. CDR1 is MNHNS and CDR2 is SASEGT in the germline V gene. Trimming cost V 4 bases and J 5 bases, with 8 bases left between them.

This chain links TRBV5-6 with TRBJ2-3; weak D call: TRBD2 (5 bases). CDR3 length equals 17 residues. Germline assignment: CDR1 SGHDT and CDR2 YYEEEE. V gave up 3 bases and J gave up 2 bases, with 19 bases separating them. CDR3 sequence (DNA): TGTGCCAGCAGCTCGATGGCCCGAGGACTCTCCACAGATACGCAGTATTTT. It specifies CASSSMARGLSTDTQYF.

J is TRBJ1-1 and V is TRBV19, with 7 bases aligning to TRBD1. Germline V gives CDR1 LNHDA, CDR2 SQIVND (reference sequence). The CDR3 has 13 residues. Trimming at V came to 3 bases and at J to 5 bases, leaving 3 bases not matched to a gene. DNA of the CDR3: TGTGCCAGTAGTATCCTACAGGGGACTGAAGCTTTCTTT. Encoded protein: CASSILQGTEAFF.

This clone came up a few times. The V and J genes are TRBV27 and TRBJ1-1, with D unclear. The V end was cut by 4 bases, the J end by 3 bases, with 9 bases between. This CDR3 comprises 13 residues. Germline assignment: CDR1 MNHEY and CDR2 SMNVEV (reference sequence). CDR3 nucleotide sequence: TGTGCCAGCAGTTCGATACGGGACACTGAAGCTTTCTTT. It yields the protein CASSSIRDTEAFF.

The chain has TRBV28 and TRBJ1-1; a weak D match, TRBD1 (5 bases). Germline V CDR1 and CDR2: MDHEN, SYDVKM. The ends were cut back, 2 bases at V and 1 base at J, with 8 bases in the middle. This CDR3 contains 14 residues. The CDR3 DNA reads TGTGCCAGCAGTTTAGGACAAAGGAACACTGAAGCTTTCTTT. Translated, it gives CASSLGQRNTEAFF.

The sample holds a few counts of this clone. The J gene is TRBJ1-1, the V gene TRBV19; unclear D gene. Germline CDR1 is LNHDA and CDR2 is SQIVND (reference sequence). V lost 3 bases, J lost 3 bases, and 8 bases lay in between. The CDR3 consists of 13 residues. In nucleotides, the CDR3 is TGTGCCAGTAGTATTTATGGAGACACTGAAGCTTTCTTT. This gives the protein CASSIYGDTEAFF.

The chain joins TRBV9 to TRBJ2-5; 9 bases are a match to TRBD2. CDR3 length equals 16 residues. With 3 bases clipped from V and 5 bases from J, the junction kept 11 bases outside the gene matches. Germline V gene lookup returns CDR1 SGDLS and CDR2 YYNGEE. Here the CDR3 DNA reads TGTGCCAGCAGCGGCCCGGGTAGGACTAGCGAGGAGACCCAGTACTTC. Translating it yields CASSGPGRTSEETQYF.

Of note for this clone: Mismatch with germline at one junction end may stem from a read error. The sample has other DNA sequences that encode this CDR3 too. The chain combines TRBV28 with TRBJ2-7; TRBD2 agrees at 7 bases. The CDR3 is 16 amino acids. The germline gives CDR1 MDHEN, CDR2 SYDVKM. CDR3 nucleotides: TGTGCCAGCAGTTCGGGGGGTGGCAATACCCCCTACGAGCAATACTTC. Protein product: CASSSGGGNTPYEQYF.

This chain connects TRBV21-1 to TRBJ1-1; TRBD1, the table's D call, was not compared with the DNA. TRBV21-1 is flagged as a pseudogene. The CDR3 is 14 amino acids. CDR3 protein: CASSLTGLNTEAFF. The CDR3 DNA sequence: TGTGCCAGCAGCTTAACAGGGCTGAACACTGAAGCTTTCTTT.

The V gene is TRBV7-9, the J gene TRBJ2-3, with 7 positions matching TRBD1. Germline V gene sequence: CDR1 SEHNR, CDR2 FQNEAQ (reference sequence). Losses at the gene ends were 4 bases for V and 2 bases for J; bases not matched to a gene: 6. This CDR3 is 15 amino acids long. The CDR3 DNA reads TGTGCCAGCAGCTCCTCGACAGGGCCCACAGATACGCAGTATTTT. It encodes CASSSSTGPTDTQYF.

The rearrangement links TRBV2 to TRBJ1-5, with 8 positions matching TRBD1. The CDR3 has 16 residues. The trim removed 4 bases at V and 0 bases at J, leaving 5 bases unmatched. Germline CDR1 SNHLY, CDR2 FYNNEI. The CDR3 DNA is TGTGCCAGCAGTGCGGGACAGGAGTATAGCAATCAGCCCCAGCATTTT. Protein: CASSAGQEYSNQPQHF.

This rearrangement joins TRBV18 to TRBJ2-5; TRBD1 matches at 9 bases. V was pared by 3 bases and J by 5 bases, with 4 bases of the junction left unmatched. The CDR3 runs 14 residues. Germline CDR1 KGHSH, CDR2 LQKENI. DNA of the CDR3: TGTGCCAGCTCACCGGTAGACAGGGGGGAGACCCAGTACTTC. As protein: CASSPVDRGETQYF.

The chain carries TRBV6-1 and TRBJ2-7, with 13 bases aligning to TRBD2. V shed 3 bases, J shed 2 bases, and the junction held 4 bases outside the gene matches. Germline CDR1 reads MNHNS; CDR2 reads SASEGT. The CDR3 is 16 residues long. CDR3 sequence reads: CASSDPLAGGPYEQYF. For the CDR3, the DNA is TGTGCCAGCAGTGACCCACTAGCGGGAGGGCCCTACGAGCAGTACTTC.

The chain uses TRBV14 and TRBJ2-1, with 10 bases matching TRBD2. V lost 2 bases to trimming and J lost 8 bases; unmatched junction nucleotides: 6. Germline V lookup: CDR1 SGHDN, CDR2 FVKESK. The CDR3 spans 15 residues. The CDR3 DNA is TGTGCCAGCAGCCAAAGCGGGAGGGCCAGGGATGAGCAGTTCTTC. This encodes CASSQSGRARDEQFF.